The clone carrying this T cell receptor beta chain has just a few counts. This specimen comes from a study of CD4 and CD8 cells across lung adenocarcinoma regions. From the PCR reads, TCRdb called clonotypes with MiXCR, one entry per CDR3 protein. The sample consists of more than 25,000 distinct CDR3 sequences, more than 40% of them appearing once. The ends lost 4 bases at V and 3 bases at J; junction bases unmatched: 0. The CDR3 extends over 12 amino acids. Germline values: CDR1 SGHRS, CDR2 YFSETQ. Sequencing was carried out using CD8+ T cells from the center of a lung tumor. The sequence came from a male donor with lung adenocarcinoma. The CD4 and CD8 labels of this study may be unreliable. This chain uses TRBV5-1 with TRBJ1-2; 7 bases line up with TRBD1. The CDR3 DNA follows: TGCGCCAGCAGCGACAGGGACTATGGCTACACCTTC. It yields the protein CASSDRDYGYTF.